This T cell receptor beta chain comes out of a study of cytomegalovirus exposure and HLA in healthy donors. Libraries were prepared by immunoSEQ multiplex PCR; TCRdb keeps only in-frame clonotypes and omits some of them. The table shows around 63,000 clones, with 95% to 97% occurring only once. This clone was seen just once. Germline V gene sequence: CDR1 SGHRS, CDR2 YFSETQ. V was shortened by 0 bases and J by 2 bases, with 9 bases between the two germline ends. This CDR3 contains 15 residues. The sequenced sample was PBMCs. V is TRBV5-1 and J is TRBJ1-5; the D gene is possibly TRBD1 (5 bases). This TCR was sampled from a woman in her late teens or twenties in good health and CMV-seronegative. This chain's CDR3 is CASSLGGRRNQPQHF. CDR3 sequence (DNA): TGCGCCAGCAGCTTGGGGGGCCGGCGCAATCAGCCCCAGCATTTT.